This T cell receptor (beta chain) was sequenced for a study of tumor and adjacent non-tumor tissue in lung cancer. Study details: Patients were aged roughly 30 to 76, approximately 11 men and 4 to 6 women, stage I to III. Whole-study results and caveats: Significantly higher TCR diversity was found in tumor than normal lung. Tumor repertoires had a smaller top 100 clone share than normal lung.

There are 12 residues in the CDR3. Germline V gene lookup returns CDR1 SGHAT and CDR2 FQNNGV. V lost 7 bases and J lost 13; bases outside the gene matches: 12. The library came from three nested PCR rounds adapted from ARM-PCR protocols. MiXCR was run by TCRdb on the multiplex PCR reads, yielding one entry per CDR3 protein. The sample has 90,000 to 100,000 distinct CDR3 sequences, less than 85% seen once. A remark on this clonotype: Its antigen is not identified.

RNA was extracted from bulk tissue without any cell sorting. More than 3 cm separated this lung sample from the edge of the tumor. Donors were chemotherapy-naive, newly diagnosed lung cancer surgical patients in China, August–late 2014. This sequence was found in a man between 60 and 75 years old with small cell lung cancer. Source material: distant non-tumor lung tissue. The chain employs TRBV11-2 and TRBJ2-5; 7 positions agree with TRBD2. The CDR3 region is CASNSPRGRGYF. The CDR3 DNA sequence: TGTGCCAGCAACTCCCCGAGAGGGAGGGGGTACTTC.